Each of the 20 T cell receptor beta chains below was sequenced from the same sample in a study of Ad26.COV2.S vaccination and SARS-CoV-2 variants. Treatment defined: around 19 received Ad26.COV2.S at low or high dose, single or two shots; about 5 received placebo; per-sample allocation not given. On day 63 after the first injection, vaccine and placebo recipients gave samples. Sequencing was performed with immunoSEQ multiplex PCR; in TCRdb, only in-frame clones are kept and a portion is missing. The table lists 350,000 to 600,000 clones, roughly nine tenths of them singletons. The source was peripheral blood, collected in a trial of Ad26.COV2.S vaccine versus placebo. Every receptor here comes from a person between 18 and 60 years old who received the Ad26.COV2.S COVID-19 vaccine or a placebo.

The chain has TRBV5-5 and TRBJ2-7; D is perhaps TRBD2 (5 bases). The CDR3 length is 17 residues. V was pared by 0 bases and J by 1 base, with 17 bases between. CDR1 is SGHKS and CDR2 is YYEKEE in the germline V gene (reference sequence). CDR3: CASSLGQSVEVSYEQYF. In DNA, the CDR3 is TGTGCCAGCAGCTTGGGTCAATCGGTGGAGGTATCCTACGAGCAGTACTTC.

This chain links TRBV28 with TRBJ2-5; D possibly uses TRBD1 or TRBD2 (5 bases each). Trimming took 4 bases from V and 5 from J, leaving 14 bases between them. The CDR3 is made up of 14 amino acids. CDR1 and CDR2 (germline): MDHEN, SYDVKM. CDR3 bases: TGTGCCAGCAGTTCCGGGACCCTCAAGGAGACCCAGTACTTC. This codes for CASSSGTLKETQYF.

The rearrangement uses TRBV11-2 and TRBJ1-2; no reliable D call. Germline V gene sequence: CDR1 SGHAT, CDR2 FQNNGV. This CDR3 is 13 amino acids long. The germline V and J ends were trimmed by 0 bases and 3 bases, with 5 bases remaining between them. The CDR3 DNA is TGTGCCAGCAGCTTAGACAGCGACTATGGCTACACCTTC. Translation gives CASSLDSDYGYTF. The complete variable domain, with remaining parts taken from reference TRBV11-2 and TRBJ1-2, reads EAGVAQSPRYKIIEKRQSVAFWCNPISGHATLYWYQQILGQGPKLLIQFQNNGVVDDSQLPKDRFSAERLKGVDSTLKIQPAKLEDSAVYLCASSLDSDYGYTFGSGTRLTVV.

This clone came up a few times. This same CDR3 is encoded by further DNA sequences in the sample. V and J are TRBV5-1 and TRBJ1-5; TRBD1 is a possible D gene (6 bases). The CDR3 runs to 15 residues. Looked up from germline, CDR1 is SGHRS and CDR2 is YFSETQ. V lost 0 bases and J 1 base, leaving 8 bases between the germline ends. The CDR3 loop is CASSLGQGSNQPQHF. The CDR3 bases are TGCGCCAGCAGCTTGGGGCAGGGGAGCAATCAGCCCCAGCATTTT.

The chain combines TRBV30 with TRBJ2-7; no definite D call. CDR1 is GTSNPN and CDR2 is SVGIG in the germline V gene (reference sequence). The CDR3 is made up of 12 amino acids. V was pared by 8 bases and J by 4 bases, with 15 bases between. The CDR3 loop reads CALSLGLYEQYF. The CDR3 DNA is TGTGCCCTCTCCTTAGGGTTGTACGAGCAGTACTTC.

The chain employs TRBV27 and TRBJ2-1; 13 bases map to TRBD2. The CDR3 has 15 amino acids. CDR1 MNHEY and CDR2 SMNVEV come from the germline V gene (reference sequence). Trimming took 5 bases from V and 10 from J; bases not matched to a gene: 8. The CDR3 DNA follows: TGTGCCAGCAGTCGGGGACTAGCGGGGTCTCGGGAGCAGTTCTTC. It specifies CASSRGLAGSREQFF.

This sequence joins TRBV10-1 and TRBJ1-2; 10 nucleotides match TRBD1. The CDR3 is 17 amino acids. The germline V gene has CDR1 WNHNN and CDR2 SYGVQD (reference sequence). J lost 4 bases, V lost 5 bases, and 13 bases had no gene match. The CDR3 bases are TGCGCCAGCAGTTGCCTCCGGGACAGGGGTTGTGGCTATGGCTACACCTTC. Translated, it gives CASSCLRDRGCGYGYTF.

The rearrangement joins TRBV2 to TRBJ1-1; no definite D call. The germline V and J ends were trimmed by 6 bases and 1 base, with 18 bases remaining between them. The CDR3 length is 16 residues. Germline CDR1 is SNHLY and CDR2 is FYNNEI. CDR3 nucleotides: TGTGCCAGCAGGACCCCCGGCAAGGGCAAGAACACTGAAGCTTTCTTT. Protein product: CASRTPGKGKNTEAFF.

The chain couples TRBV15 to TRBJ2-3, with 7 bases aligning to TRBD2. V trimming: 0 bases; J trimming: 4 bases; junction bases outside the gene matches: 4. Germline V gene sequence: CDR1 LNHNV, CDR2 YYDKDF (reference sequence). This CDR3 is 15 amino acids long. CDR3 in DNA: TGTGCCACCAGCAGAGAAACGGCGGGGGCAGATACGCAGTATTTT. Encoded protein: CATSRETAGADTQYF.

The chain joins TRBV19 to TRBJ1-1; a weak D match, TRBD1 (6 bases). Trimming removed 10 bases from V and 5 bases from J, with 23 bases in between. Germline CDR1 and CDR2: LNHDA and SQIVND (reference sequence). The CDR3 consists of 15 residues. The CDR3 nucleotides read TGTGCCATAAAGGACCCTAGGGGGGCCGGAACTGAAGCTTTCTTT. Protein product: CAIKDPRGAGTEAFF.

V gene TRBV11-3 combines with J gene TRBJ1-2; 10 nucleotides align to TRBD1. Losses at the gene ends were 3 bases for V and 5 bases for J; bases not matched to a gene: 21. Germline CDR1 SGHNT, CDR2 YENEEA. This CDR3 is 20 amino acids long. The CDR3 protein is CASSFSYRRQGALGEYGYTF. DNA of the CDR3: TGTGCCAGCAGCTTCTCTTATCGCCGACAGGGGGCGCTGGGTGAGTATGGCTACACCTTC.

This chain links TRBV4-2 with TRBJ1-2, with D unclear. CDR3 length: 15 residues. CDR1 is LGHNA, CDR2 YNFKEQ, per germline. V lost 0 bases and J 4 bases, leaving 12 bases between the germline ends. The CDR3 loop reads CASSQEIVTIYGYTF. The CDR3 DNA reads as TGTGCCAGCAGCCAAGAAATAGTGACCATCTATGGCTACACCTTC.

This clone has only one observation. Other DNA sequences in the same sample also yield this CDR3. The chain is built from TRBV3-1 (or the pseudogene TRBV3-2) and TRBJ2-7, with D possibly being TRBD1 or TRBD2 (6 bases each). Germline assignment: CDR1 LGHDT and CDR2 YNNKEL (reference sequence). CDR3 length: 15 amino acids. Deletions cut 3 bases from V and 3 bases from J, with 15 bases between. CDR3 nucleotides: TGTGCCAGCAGCCAGGTTTCCGGGGGCGGCTACGAGCAGTACTTC. As protein: CASSQVSGGGYEQYF.

This clone has just a few counts. The chain is built from TRBV28 and TRBJ1-4, with D uncertain. The CDR3 length is 12 residues. The germline V gene encodes CDR1 MDHEN and CDR2 SYDVKM. V lost 6 bases to trimming and J lost 0 bases, with 2 bases between them. In DNA form, the CDR3 reads TGTGCCAGCAGGGCAACTAATGAAAAACTGTTTTTT. This codes for CASRATNEKLFF.

The chain is built from TRBV4-3 and TRBJ1-1; possible D gene TRBD1, 6 bases. The CDR3 runs 14 residues. Germline assignment: CDR1 LGHNA and CDR2 YSLEER. Between the trimmed V and J ends, which lost 5 bases and 2 bases, there was a span of 12 bases. CDR3 sequence reads: CASSYSGVNTEAFF. The DNA for the CDR3 is TGCGCCAGCAGCTACTCAGGGGTTAACACTGAAGCTTTCTTT.

J is TRBJ1-4 and V is TRBV29-1; 9 bases are shared with TRBD1. J lost 5 bases, V lost 7 bases, and 11 bases had no gene match. The CDR3 runs to 15 residues. Germline V lookup: CDR1 SQVTM, CDR2 ANQGSEA. DNA of the CDR3: TGCAGCGCCCTCACTAGGGACAGGGAAAATGAAAAACTGTTTTTT. This encodes CSALTRDRENEKLFF.

The rearrangement uses TRBV24-1 and TRBJ2-5; 10 bases line up with TRBD2. V shed 4 bases, J shed 5 bases, and the junction held 6 bases outside the gene matches. The CDR3 spans 15 residues. The germline gives CDR1 KGHDR, CDR2 SFDVKD. The CDR3 loop reads CATSDPKGLAETQYF. In nucleotides, the CDR3 is TGTGCCACCAGTGACCCGAAGGGACTAGCGGAGACCCAGTACTTC.

The chain recombines TRBV18 with TRBJ1-1; TRBD1 might be the D (5 bases). V dropped 1 base and J dropped 7 bases, with 7 bases sitting between them. CDR3 size: 12 residues. Germline V gene sequence: CDR1 KGHSH, CDR2 LQKENI. The CDR3 nucleotides read TGTGCCAGCTCACCACAACAGGATGAAGCTTTCTTT. Amino acids: CASSPQQDEAFF.

The rearrangement links TRBV18 to TRBJ1-1; 7 nucleotides agree with TRBD1. The CDR3 covers 15 residues. From germline, CDR1 is KGHSH and CDR2 LQKENI. J lost 3 bases, V lost 2 bases, and 6 bases had no gene match. The CDR3 region has the DNA TGTGCCAGCTCACCATCGTTCAGGGGGGACACTGAAGCTTTCTTT. Amino acid sequence: CASSPSFRGDTEAFF.

The table lists this clone with a count of one. The genes are TRBV27 and TRBJ2-7; 14 bases map to TRBD2. In germline, CDR1 is MNHEY, CDR2 SMNVEV (reference sequence). The CDR3 covers 18 residues. Trimming at V came to 5 bases and at J to 3 bases, leaving 12 bases not matched to a gene. CDR3 in amino acids: CASSRGLAGVNPVYEQYF. CDR3 DNA: TGTGCCAGCAGTAGGGGACTAGCGGGAGTCAACCCCGTCTACGAGCAGTACTTC.